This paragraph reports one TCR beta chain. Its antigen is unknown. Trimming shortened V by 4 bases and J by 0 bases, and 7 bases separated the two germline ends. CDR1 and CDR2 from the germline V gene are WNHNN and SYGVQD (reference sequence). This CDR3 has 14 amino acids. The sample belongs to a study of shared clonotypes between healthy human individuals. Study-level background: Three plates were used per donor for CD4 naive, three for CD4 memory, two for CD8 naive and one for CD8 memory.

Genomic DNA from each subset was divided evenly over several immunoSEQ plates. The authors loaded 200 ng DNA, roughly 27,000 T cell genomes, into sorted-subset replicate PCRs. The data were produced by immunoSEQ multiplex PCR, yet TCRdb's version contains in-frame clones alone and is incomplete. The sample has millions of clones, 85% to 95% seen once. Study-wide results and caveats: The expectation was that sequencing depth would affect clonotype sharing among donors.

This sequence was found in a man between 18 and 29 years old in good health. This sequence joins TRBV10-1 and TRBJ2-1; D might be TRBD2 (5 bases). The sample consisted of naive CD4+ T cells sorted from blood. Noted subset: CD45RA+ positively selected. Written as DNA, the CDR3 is TGCGCCAGCAGTGGAGGGATCTCCTACAATGAGCAGTTCTTC. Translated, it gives CASSGGISYNEQFF.